The 27 T cell receptor beta chains below were found in one sample sequenced in a study of cytomegalovirus exposure and HLA in healthy donors. The PCR ran on 60 Vbeta and 13 Jbeta primers. Here immunoSEQ multiplex PCR was the method, and the copy in TCRdb shows in-frame clones only, minus some. The table has 150,000 or so clones, about 75% seen once. The sample consisted of PBMCs. The source is a man between 18 and 29 years old in good health and CMV-seropositive.

This sequence joins TRBV11-2 and TRBJ2-2, with D perhaps matching TRBD2 (6 bases). V gave up 5 bases and J gave up 7 bases, with 14 bases separating them. The CDR3 sequence is 14 residues long. CDR1 is SGHAT, CDR2 FQNNGV, per germline. CDR3 sequence reads: CASSRDSLFGELFF. CDR3 DNA: TGTGCCAGCAGCCGGGACTCCCTCTTCGGGGAGCTGTTTTTT.

The chain employs TRBV19 and TRBJ2-7; 7 nucleotides line up with TRBD2. With 3 bases clipped from V and 3 bases from J, the junction kept 8 bases outside the gene matches. This CDR3 is built from 15 residues. In germline, CDR1 is LNHDA, CDR2 SQIVND (reference sequence). The CDR3 bases are TGTGCCAGTAGTATTAGAAGAGGCGGGAGCTACGAGCAGTACTTC. Its protein is CASSIRRGGSYEQYF.

The genes are TRBV28 and TRBJ2-7, with D tentatively TRBD1 (5 bases). The germline gives CDR1 MDHEN, CDR2 SYDVKM. CDR3 length: 12 residues. Trimming shortened V by 8 bases and J by 2 bases, and 10 bases separated the two germline ends. The CDR3 DNA follows: TGTGCCAGCGGAGACAGTCCCTACGAGCAGTACTTC. Its protein product is CASGDSPYEQYF.

The rearrangement joins TRBV30 to TRBJ1-5, with no clear D. The CDR3 sequence is 13 residues long. Trimming stripped 0 bases from V and 7 bases from J, with 10 bases between. Germline CDR1 reads GTSNPN; CDR2 reads SVGIG (reference sequence). CDR3 bases: TGTGCCTGGAGTGTACCCCGGGGACAGCCCCAGCATTTT. Translating gives CAWSVPRGQPQHF.

This rearrangement joins TRBV4-1 to TRBJ2-3; no definite D call. CDR1 is MGHRA, CDR2 YSYEKL, per germline. The CDR3 has 15 residues. V was pared by 1 base and J by 2 bases, with 10 bases between. This CDR3 is CASSQARRNTDTQYF. The CDR3 DNA sequence: TGCGCCAGCAGCCAAGCCAGAAGAAACACAGATACGCAGTATTTT.

The CDR3 DNA follows: TGTGCCAGCTCACGTGGAACGGGGGGGCAGTACTTC. Its protein is CASSRGTGGQYF. The J gene is TRBJ2-7, the V gene TRBV18, with TRBD2 matching over 7 bases. The CDR3 sequence is 12 residues long. The germline CDR1 and CDR2 sequences are KGHSH and LQKENI. J lost 9 bases, V lost 4 bases, and 6 bases had no gene match.

The chain uses TRBV14 and TRBJ2-7; a weak D match, TRBD1 (7 bases). The CDR3 contains 16 residues. Germline-derived CDR1 and CDR2 are SGHDN and FVKESK. V lost 2 bases to trimming and J lost 4 bases, with 18 bases between them. The CDR3 bases are TGTGCCAGCAGCCAAACTTACCCAGGGGGGTTTTACGAGCAGTACTTC. The encoded protein is CASSQTYPGGFYEQYF.

J is TRBJ1-1 and V is TRBV6-1; 7 bases line up with TRBD1. Germline V CDR1 and CDR2: MNHNS, SASEGT. This CDR3 has 15 amino acids. V shed 5 bases and J 1 base; nucleotides not matched to a gene: 7. Here the CDR3 DNA reads TGTGCCAGCAGTTGGCGGGGACAGCCGAACACTGAAGCTTTCTTT. Residues: CASSWRGQPNTEAFF.

The V gene is TRBV19, the J gene TRBJ2-7; 9 nucleotides line up with TRBD1. CDR1 is LNHDA, CDR2 SQIVND, per germline (reference sequence). There are 15 residues in the CDR3. Trimming removed 5 bases from V and 2 bases from J; junction bases left unmatched: 7. CDR3 coding DNA: TGTGCCAGTAGTGGGGGGACAGGGACAGCCTACGAGCAGTACTTC. It encodes CASSGGTGTAYEQYF.

This clone has only a few counts. The chain is built from TRBV2 and TRBJ2-1; 11 bases line up with TRBD2. The V gene end was trimmed by 4 bases and the J gene end by 0 bases; junction bases not matched to a gene: 8. Germline V gene data show CDR1 as SNHLY and CDR2 as FYNNEI. The CDR3 is 18 residues long. The CDR3 reads CASSVVASGRSSYNEQFF. The CDR3 region has the DNA TGTGCCAGCAGTGTTGTGGCTAGCGGGAGGAGCTCCTACAATGAGCAGTTCTTC.

The J gene is TRBJ2-1, the V gene TRBV4-1; 9 positions agree with TRBD2. V lost 0 bases and J lost 4; bases outside the gene matches: 7. CDR3 length: 17 amino acids. CDR1 and CDR2 (germline): MGHRA, YSYEKL. CDR3 sequence: CASSQDHPTSGYNEQFF. For the CDR3, the DNA is TGCGCCAGCAGCCAAGATCATCCGACTAGCGGATACAATGAGCAGTTCTTC.

This clone occurred a few times. In nucleotides, the CDR3 is TGTGCCTCCCTCTTGGCCAGCTATGGCTACACCTTC. It translates to CASLLASYGYTF. The chain has TRBV30 and TRBJ1-2, with D hard to call. The CDR3 loop spans 12 amino acids. V gave up 7 bases and J gave up 4 bases, with 13 bases separating them. CDR1 and CDR2 from the germline V gene are GTSNPN and SVGIG (reference sequence).

The rearrangement joins TRBV5-6 to TRBJ1-2, with D maybe TRBD1 (5 bases). Trimming cost V 7 bases and J 7 bases, with 20 bases left between them. From germline, CDR1 is SGHDT and CDR2 YYEEEE. This CDR3 has 14 amino acids. CDR3 loop: CASQENGGSGGYTF. CDR3 in DNA: TGTGCCAGCCAGGAGAACGGGGGGAGTGGTGGCTACACCTTC.

This clone was picked up one time. CDR3 protein: CASSVGRASGSGFLETQYF. The CDR3 DNA reads TGCGCCAGCAGCGTGGGGCGGGCTAGCGGGAGCGGTTTCTTGGAGACCCAGTACTTC. J is TRBJ2-5 and V is TRBV5-1; 10 nucleotides align to TRBD2. The junction had 20 bases not matched to a gene; V was cut back by 4 bases and J by 5 bases. This CDR3 has 19 amino acids. Germline-derived CDR1 and CDR2 are SGHRS and YFSETQ.

The V call is TRBV2, the J call TRBJ1-5; no clear D. The CDR3 consists of 15 residues. V lost 1 base to trimming and J lost 4 bases, with 11 bases between them. Germline lookup yields CDR1 SNHLY and CDR2 FYNNEI. CDR3 nucleotides: TGTGCCAGCAGTGAAGTGGGCAGGAGGAATCAGCCCCAGCATTTT. Its protein product is CASSEVGRRNQPQHF.

This clone was found once. The chain recombines TRBV2 with TRBJ1-1, with a tentative D call TRBD1 (6 bases). Looked up from germline, CDR1 is SNHLY and CDR2 is FYNNEI. This CDR3 comprises 15 residues. Trimming took off 5 bases at V and 5 bases at J, with 18 bases between the two ends. In DNA, the CDR3 is TGTGCCAGCAGTTTTACACAGGGCAAGGGGACTGAAGCTTTCTTT. It specifies CASSFTQGKGTEAFF.

The chain is built from TRBV27 and TRBJ2-7; the D gene is possibly TRBD1 (5 bases). Per the germline V gene, CDR1 is MNHEY and CDR2 is SMNVEV (reference sequence). The CDR3 spans 15 residues. Deletions cut 2 bases from V and 2 bases from J, with 13 bases between. The CDR3 region is CASSLTDGQTYEQYF. The CDR3 DNA sequence: TGTGCCAGCAGTTTAACGGATGGACAAACCTACGAGCAGTACTTC.

The J gene is TRBJ2-1, the V gene TRBV29-1; 9 bases align to TRBD2. Unmatched junction bases numbered 5, after V lost 7 bases and J lost 1 base. From germline, CDR1 is SQVTM and CDR2 ANQGSEA. The CDR3 is 14 residues long. The CDR3: CSAGAGGSYNEQFF. The CDR3 DNA sequence: TGCAGCGCTGGAGCGGGGGGTTCCTACAATGAGCAGTTCTTC.

The chain combines TRBV4-1 with TRBJ1-2; D is unclear. The CDR3 contains 14 residues. Germline V gene sequence: CDR1 MGHRA, CDR2 YSYEKL. The ends were cut back, 4 bases at V and 0 bases at J, with 9 bases in the middle. In nucleotides, the CDR3 is TGCGCCAGCAGCCGCGCGGGGACTAACTATGGCTACACCTTC. Translation gives CASSRAGTNYGYTF.

J is TRBJ1-1 and V is TRBV6-1; possibly TRBD1 for D (5 bases). This CDR3 is 15 amino acids long. Per the germline V gene, CDR1 is MNHNS and CDR2 is SASEGT. Trimming removed 1 base from V and 4 bases from J, with 13 bases in between. The CDR3 loop is CASSEGSLGGTEAFF. Written as DNA, the CDR3 is TGTGCCAGCAGTGAAGGAAGTCTCGGGGGCACTGAAGCTTTCTTT.

V gene TRBV5-1 combines with J gene TRBJ2-1, with 7 bases identical to TRBD2. V dropped 5 bases and J dropped 9; count of bases not matched to a gene: 5. Germline V gene lookup returns CDR1 SGHRS and CDR2 YFSETQ. The CDR3 length is 12 residues. The CDR3 here is CASRGEGLEQFF. Written as DNA, the CDR3 is TGCGCCAGCAGAGGGGAGGGTCTTGAGCAGTTCTTC. The full variable domain, with the rest looked up from reference TRBV5-1 and TRBJ2-1, is KAGVTQTPRYLIKTRGQQVTLSCSPISGHRSVSWYQQTPGQGLQFLFEYFSETQRNKGNFPGRFSGRQFSNSRSEMNVSTLELGDSALYLCASRGEGLEQFFGPGTRLTVL.

V gene TRBV2 combines with J gene TRBJ1-1, with TRBD1 as a possible D gene (6 bases). The CDR3 consists of 15 residues. With 6 bases removed from V and 1 base from J, the gap between germline ends came to 15 bases. Germline V CDR1 and CDR2: SNHLY, FYNNEI. CDR3 sequence: CASSHIWTANTEAFF. The CDR3 DNA is TGTGCCAGCAGCCATATTTGGACAGCGAACACTGAAGCTTTCTTT.

This clone was observed a handful of times. DNA for the CDR3: TGTGCCAGCAAGACTAGCGGGAGAGTTTACGAGCAGTACTTC. Protein: CASKTSGRVYEQYF. The gene calls are TRBV6-4 and TRBJ2-7; 12 bases agree with TRBD2. This CDR3 spans 14 amino acids. Losses at the gene ends were 7 bases for V and 4 bases for J; bases not matched to a gene: 5. Germline V gene lookup returns CDR1 MRHNA and CDR2 SNTAGT.

The rearrangement joins TRBV11-2 to TRBJ2-5; 7 bases line up with TRBD1. The CDR3 is 15 residues long. Germline CDR1 is SGHAT and CDR2 is FQNNGV. Trimming cost V 4 bases and J 4 bases; bases outside gene matches: 9. CDR3 sequence reads: CASSYPGTVAETQYF. In nucleotides, the CDR3 is TGTGCCAGCAGCTACCCCGGGACAGTAGCAGAGACCCAGTACTTC.

The table lists this clone with a few counts. The rearrangement uses TRBV7-9 and TRBJ2-3, with 7 bases aligning to TRBD2. J lost 7 bases, V lost 1 base, and 2 bases had no gene match. The germline gives CDR1 SEHNR, CDR2 FQNEAQ (reference sequence). The CDR3 has 13 amino acids. CDR3 amino acids: CASSLVSGNTQYF. The CDR3, as DNA: TGTGCCAGCAGCTTAGTAAGCGGGAATACGCAGTATTTT.

This chain connects TRBV4-1 to TRBJ2-1, with D possibly being TRBD2 (6 bases). The germline V and J ends were trimmed by 1 base and 0 bases, with 7 bases remaining between them. This CDR3 has 15 amino acids. Germline V gene lookup returns CDR1 MGHRA and CDR2 YSYEKL. CDR3 amino acids: CASSQAGASYNEQFF. The DNA of the CDR3 is TGCGCCAGCAGCCAAGCGGGAGCCTCCTACAATGAGCAGTTCTTC.

The V and J genes are TRBV28 and TRBJ1-1; D gene unclear. The germline V gene has CDR1 MDHEN and CDR2 SYDVKM. V dropped 6 bases and J dropped 3 bases, with 17 bases sitting between them. The CDR3 consists of 15 residues. The CDR3 DNA is TGTGCCAGCAGCCGCCCCGGGATAAGGGACACTGAAGCTTTCTTT. Its translation: CASSRPGIRDTEAFF.